The 14 T cell receptor beta chains in this list originate from one sample, sequenced in a study of T cells in tumors after PD-1 blockade. Sequencing was performed with immunoSEQ multiplex PCR; in TCRdb, only in-frame clones are kept and a portion is missing. Here the sample spans 50,000 to 75,000 clones, about 74% being singletons. The starting material was PBMCs, obtained after anti-PD-1 treatment. The receptor source for this set is a human donor with basal cell carcinoma.

The chain combines TRBV6-2 or TRBV6-3 with TRBJ2-1; D gene ambiguous. This CDR3 region has 17 residues. Germline V gives CDR1 MNHEY, CDR2 SVGEGT. With 4 bases removed from V and 6 bases from J, the gap between germline ends came to 22 bases. The CDR3 sequence is CASSFRPSLVSANEQFF. CDR3 coding DNA: TGTGCCAGCAGTTTCCGGCCCAGTCTCGTGAGCGCCAATGAGCAGTTCTTC.

This clone is a singleton in its sample. V gene TRBV12-3 or TRBV12-4 combines with J gene TRBJ2-2, with 8 bases lining up with TRBD1. CDR3 length: 13 residues. After removal of 6 bases from V and 7 bases from J, the junction contained 4 bases not matched to a gene. CDR3 sequence (DNA): TGTGCCAGCAGCCGACAGGGGTTCGGGGAGCTGTTTTTT. It yields the protein CASSRQGFGELFF.

This chain joins TRBV24-1 and TRBJ2-2; the match to TRBD2 covers 11 bases. In germline, CDR1 is KGHDR, CDR2 SFDVKD. V dropped 3 bases and J dropped 1; count of bases not matched to a gene: 6. CDR3 size: 18 residues. CDR3 bases: TGTGCCACCAGTGATCCCCCTAGCGGGGGGTTGAACACCGGGGAGCTGTTTTTT. Translation: CATSDPPSGGLNTGELFF.

The V gene is TRBV6-2 or TRBV6-3, the J gene TRBJ2-6; 12 nucleotides align to TRBD2. The trim removed 5 bases at V and 1 base at J, leaving 0 bases unmatched. CDR3 length: 16 amino acids. Germline CDR1 MNHEY, CDR2 SVGEGT. CDR3 residues: CASSTSGGSGANVLTF. The DNA for the CDR3 is TGTGCCAGCAGTACTAGCGGGGGGTCTGGGGCCAACGTCCTGACTTTC.

J is TRBJ2-1 and V is TRBV7-9, with TRBD2 matching 7 bases. CDR1 is SEHNR and CDR2 is FQNEAQ in the germline V gene (reference sequence). The CDR3 spans 15 residues. The J segment lost 3 bases and the V segment lost 5 bases, leaving 7 bases of the junction unmatched. In DNA form, the CDR3 reads TGTGCCAGCAGCCAGCTAGGCGGGGGCTACAATGAGCAGTTCTTC. It translates to CASSQLGGGYNEQFF.

The chain employs TRBV5-4 and TRBJ1-1; D uncertain. With 3 bases removed from V and 4 bases from J, the gap between germline ends came to 13 bases. Germline CDR1 is SGHNT and CDR2 is YYREEE (reference sequence). This CDR3 comprises 14 residues. DNA for the CDR3: TGTGCCAGCAGCTCCTGGACCCCGGGCACTGAAGCTTTCTTT. It specifies CASSSWTPGTEAFF.

Relative to its sample, this clone is medium-sized (0.01 to 0.1%). The chain couples TRBV6-5 to TRBJ2-7; perhaps TRBD2 as D (7 bases). CDR3 size: 14 residues. CDR1 is MNHEY and CDR2 is SVGAGI in the germline V gene. V was pared by 7 bases and J by 3 bases, with 16 bases between. CDR3 amino acids: CASMERGGGYEQYF. The CDR3 nucleotides are TGTGCCAGCATGGAGAGGGGGGGAGGCTACGAGCAGTACTTC.

The CDR3 sequence is CASSQVGNGYTF. The CDR3 coding sequence is TGTGCCAGCAGCCAAGTAGGGAATGGCTACACCTTC. The chain joins TRBV3-1 (or the pseudogene TRBV3-2) to TRBJ1-2; D uncertain. The V gene lost 1 base and the J gene lost 6 bases, with 6 bases spanning the gap. This CDR3 is 12 amino acids long. Germline V gene lookup returns CDR1 LGHDT and CDR2 YNNKEL (reference sequence).

The chain recombines TRBV4-1 with TRBJ1-1; 7 bases align to TRBD1. Germline CDR1 and CDR2: MGHRA and YSYEKL. The CDR3 extends over 17 amino acids. V gave up 2 bases and J gave up 1 base; unmatched junction bases: 10. CDR3 in amino acids: CASSQRQGLGENTEAFF. The CDR3 DNA sequence: TGCGCCAGCAGCCAACGACAGGGCTTGGGGGAGAACACTGAAGCTTTCTTT.

The chain uses TRBV9 and TRBJ1-6; TRBD1 agrees at 8 bases. Unmatched junction bases numbered 7, after V lost 1 base and J lost 10 bases. The V gene's germline CDR1 is SGDLS and CDR2 YYNGEE. This CDR3 has 15 amino acids. The CDR3 loop reads CASSVTQGAGSPLHF. The CDR3, as DNA: TGTGCCAGCAGCGTAACTCAGGGGGCAGGGTCACCCCTCCACTTT.

The chain combines TRBV5-1 with TRBJ1-3; possible D gene TRBD1, 6 bases. V lost 2 bases, J lost 4 bases, and 13 bases lay in between. This CDR3 contains 15 residues. Germline-derived CDR1 and CDR2 are SGHRS and YFSETQ. This chain's CDR3 is CASSLGGVEGNTIYF. In DNA, the CDR3 is TGCGCCAGCAGCTTAGGGGGAGTCGAAGGAAACACCATATATTTT.

The chain has TRBV5-1 and TRBJ2-1; D is perhaps TRBD1 or TRBD2 (6 bases each). V was shortened by 1 base and J by 3 bases, with 11 bases between the two germline ends. Germline CDR1 SGHRS, CDR2 YFSETQ. The length of the CDR3 is 15 residues. CDR3 in amino acids: CASSLMGGDYNEQFF. The DNA of the CDR3 is TGCGCCAGCAGCTTGATGGGGGGCGACTACAATGAGCAGTTCTTC. Filled out from reference TRBV5-1 and TRBJ2-1, the complete variable domain reads KAGVTQTPRYLIKTRGQQVTLSCSPISGHRSVSWYQQTPGQGLQFLFEYFSETQRNKGNFPGRFSGRQFSNSRSEMNVSTLELGDSALYLCASSLMGGDYNEQFFGPGTRLTVL.

The rearrangement uses TRBV30 and TRBJ1-2; D not certain. The CDR3 is made up of 14 amino acids. V dropped 2 bases and J dropped 0 bases, with 10 bases sitting between them. Germline CDR1 is GTSNPN and CDR2 is SVGIG (reference sequence). CDR3: CAWSLLRANYGYTF. The DNA of the CDR3 is TGTGCCTGGAGTCTTTTGAGGGCTAACTATGGCTACACCTTC.

The V gene is TRBV11-1, the J gene TRBJ2-7, with D uncertain. CDR1 and CDR2 from the germline V gene are SGHAT and FQDESV (reference sequence). The CDR3 has 12 amino acids. Trimming stripped 3 bases from V and 6 bases from J, with 9 bases between. CDR3 sequence: CASSFGVLEQYF. CDR3 sequence (DNA): TGTGCCAGCAGCTTTGGGGTCCTCGAGCAGTACTTC. The entire variable domain, with the rest obtained from reference TRBV11-1 and TRBJ2-7, is as follows: EAEVAQSPRYKITEKSQAVAFWCDPISGHATLYWYRQILGQGPELLVQFQDESVVDDSQLPKDRFSAERLKGVDSTLKIQPAELGDSAMYLCASSFGVLEQYFGPGTRLTVT.